This record covers a single T cell receptor (beta chain). Antigen specificity is unknown. Produced via immunoSEQ multiplex PCR; TCRdb's table is partial and in-frame only. The table has approximately 38,000 clones, over 80% seen once. The sample originates from a study of OX40 agonist ivuxolimab in advanced cancers. As for the study in general: Every 2 weeks, ivuxolimab was infused into the patients intravenously at between 0.01 and 10 mg/kg.

The length of the CDR3 is 15 residues. CDR1 and CDR2 from the germline V gene are SEHNR and FQNEAQ (reference sequence). Unmatched junction bases numbered 5, after V lost 1 base and J lost 6 bases. Notes on the study in general: A proportion of nonresponders additionally exhibited low normalized T-cell clonal expansion.

The material was CD4+ or CD8+ T cells sorted from blood, obtained in a trial of the OX40 agonist ivuxolimab. The sequence derives from an adult with an advanced solid tumor such as melanoma, head and neck, liver or kidney cancer. This sequence joins TRBV7-9 and TRBJ2-1; TRBD2 aligns across 8 bases. The CDR3 region has the DNA TGTGCCAGCAGCTTAGTCAACGGGAGGGGCAATGAGCAGTTCTTC. Residues: CASSLVNGRGNEQFF.